This T cell receptor beta chain was observed in a study of metastatic and nonmetastatic thyroid tumors (dated by TCRdb to the early 2020s). Broadly, across the study: The researchers compared repertoires between peripheral blood samples and tumor or nodule tissue samples from patients with malignant or benign thyroid disease. The study at large found these results: TCR beta diversity was reported as significantly higher in malignant tumors than in benign nodules, in both blood and tumor samples.

Libraries were constructed by PCR. The sequencer listed for this sample is Illumina HiSeq 4000. High-throughput sequencing was used to profile the TCR beta-chain CDR3 region of every patient. From the authors' description of their analysis: CDR3 differences across clinicopathological groups were used to build a classifier for discriminating distant-metastatic papillary thyroid cancer patients. The Shannon index was used to measure repertoire diversity, and the Morisita-Horn index was used to measure how similar tumor and blood repertoires were. The public reads were quality trimmed at Q25 with fastp and then assembled into clones with MiXCR by TCRdb, keeping productive beta chains. The V and J calls, along with clone size, are taken from TCRdb and not from the paper's own processing. The sample table holds about 12,000 clones, of which approximately 29% were seen once. About an eighth of the sample lies in the top ten.

Remarks on this clone: There is no known antigen for this receptor. Base qualities are missing; no much larger clone stands one base away.

Before undergoing thyroid surgery, none of the patients had been given any kind of treatment. Patient clinical samples collected from about 2012 to 2019 were retrospectively analysed using T-cell receptor beta sequencing. Sequenced: tumor tissue. This receptor was taken from a female donor with papillary thyroid cancer or a benign thyroid nodule (not recorded which). Some clones in this sample may be carry-over from other donors' samples.

Read as DNA, the sequence is TGTGCCAGCAGTGACCTCGCCGGGACAGCATCCTACGAGCAGTACTTC. It translates as CASSDLAGTASYEQYF. The rearrangement joined TRBV6-1 to TRBJ2-7, and TRBD1 aligns with 7 junction nucleotides. From the germline V gene, CDR1 is MNHNS and CDR2 is SASEGT. V lost 3 bases and J lost 1 base, and the count of bases not matched to a germline gene is 9. There are 16 amino acids in the CDR3, from cysteine to phenylalanine inclusive. The DNA shown is the 48-base CDR3, in frame from base 1.